The 20 T cell receptor beta chains in this list originate from one sample, sequenced in a study of cytomegalovirus exposure and HLA in healthy donors. 60 Vbeta and 13 Jbeta primers were used in PCR. Profiling relied on immunoSEQ multiplex PCR, and the TCRdb table lists in-frame clones only, not all of them. The table lists fewer than 60,000 clones. Sequenced material: PBMCs. The receptor set was obtained from a woman between 25 and 40 years old in good health and CMV-seropositive.

V and J are TRBV5-6 and TRBJ2-5; 11 nucleotides match TRBD2. The DNA matches TRBJ2-7 better at its end, which makes the J call doubtful. CDR3 length equals 15 residues. The germline V gene encodes CDR1 SGHDT and CDR2 YYEEEE. For the CDR3, the DNA is TGTGCCAGCAGCTCCACTAGCGGGAGCGACTACGAGCAGTACTTC. Translating gives CASSSTSGSDYEQYF.

V gene TRBV13 combines with J gene TRBJ2-2, with D possibly TRBD2 on 6 matching bases. The CDR3 sequence is 15 residues long. V lost 7 bases and J lost 1, with 13 bases in between. Germline V gene lookup returns CDR1 PRHDT and CDR2 FYEKMQ (reference sequence). The CDR3 nucleotides read TGTGCCAGCACCTCAGGACTACTGAACACCGGGGAGCTGTTTTTT. Amino acid sequence: CASTSGLLNTGELFF. Full variable domain (remainder filled in from reference TRBV13 and TRBJ2-2): AAGVIQSPRHLIKEKRETATLKCYPIPRHDTVYWYQQGPGQDPQFLISFYEKMQSDKGSIPDRFSAQQFSDYHSELNMSSLELGDSALYFCASTSGLLNTGELFFGEGSRLTVL.

V usage is TRBV28 and J usage is TRBJ2-2, with 10 bases fitting TRBD2. CDR1 is MDHEN and CDR2 is SYDVKM in the germline V gene. This CDR3 comprises 17 residues. V was clipped by 3 bases and J by 3 bases; unmatched bases: 7. CDR3 protein: CASSFGLAGAHTGELFF. DNA for the CDR3: TGTGCCAGCAGTTTTGGGCTAGCGGGGGCCCACACCGGGGAGCTGTTTTTT.

Worth noting for this clone: It is unclear where the CDR3 begins or ends on the DNA, so no DNA is shown, and the CDR3 is as TCRdb lists it. The chain recombines TRBV6-6 with TRBJ2-3; no check of the table's D call, TRBD2, against the DNA was made. The CDR3 comprises 16 residues, both ends counted. Germline CDR1 reads MNHNY; CDR2 reads SVGAGI (reference sequence). The CDR3 reads CASSSSRWRESDTQYF.

V usage is TRBV5-1 and J usage is TRBJ2-1, with a tentative D call TRBD1 (6 bases). Trimming took 0 bases from V and 7 from J, leaving 11 bases between them. CDR3 length: 14 residues. The germline CDR1 and CDR2 sequences are SGHRS and YFSETQ. The CDR3 here is CASSLVTGWNEQFF. The CDR3 DNA sequence: TGCGCCAGCAGCTTGGTAACAGGGTGGAATGAGCAGTTCTTC.

This chain uses TRBV6-6 with TRBJ1-5, with D possibly matching TRBD1 (6 bases). V dropped 0 bases and J dropped 6 bases, with 15 bases sitting between them. CDR3 length: 16 amino acids. Germline CDR1 and CDR2: MNHNY and SVGAGI (reference sequence). The CDR3 spells CASSYSLRGMRQPQHF. Written as DNA, the CDR3 is TGTGCCAGCAGTTACTCGTTAAGGGGGATGCGTCAGCCCCAGCATTTT.

Comments on this clone: Within the sample, other DNA sequences also encode this same CDR3. The J gene is TRBJ2-7, the V gene TRBV2; D perhaps matches TRBD2 (5 bases). Per the germline V gene, CDR1 is SNHLY and CDR2 is FYNNEI. This CDR3 region has 16 residues. Trimming shortened V by 3 bases and J by 2 bases, and 17 bases separated the two germline ends. CDR3 nucleotides: TGTGCCAGCAGTGACCAGCTAGCCCCCGACACCTACGAGCAGTACTTC. Its translation: CASSDQLAPDTYEQYF.

The chain carries TRBV6-6 and TRBJ1-1; 7 bases match TRBD1. CDR1 and CDR2 from the germline V gene are MNHNY and SVGAGI (reference sequence). This CDR3 has 14 residues. V shed 2 bases and J 7 bases; nucleotides not matched to a gene: 7. CDR3 residues: CASSYVFRDSEAFF. CDR3 in DNA: TGTGCCAGCAGTTACGTGTTTAGGGACAGTGAAGCTTTCTTT.

This chain connects TRBV5-1 to TRBJ2-7; the match to TRBD1 covers 7 bases. The length of the CDR3 is 15 residues. The V gene's germline CDR1 is SGHRS and CDR2 YFSETQ. Trimming at V came to 4 bases and at J to 2 bases, leaving 9 bases not matched to a gene. The CDR3 DNA sequence: TGCGCCAGCAGCCCCGGGACAGCCTTAACCTACGAGCAGTACTTC. Protein: CASSPGTALTYEQYF.

The V gene is TRBV2, the J gene TRBJ2-5; 7 nucleotides agree with TRBD1. The CDR3 is 16 residues long. Germline CDR1 and CDR2: SNHLY and FYNNEI. V shed 3 bases and J 3 bases; nucleotides not matched to a gene: 10. CDR3 DNA sequence: TGTGCCAGCAGTGAGGCAGGGGGTAAGATAGAAGAGACCCAGTACTTC. It encodes CASSEAGGKIEETQYF.

The chain carries TRBV28 and TRBJ1-1, with TRBD1 matching over 8 bases. Germline CDR1 is MDHEN and CDR2 is SYDVKM. Unmatched junction bases numbered 2, after V lost 2 bases and J lost 3 bases. This CDR3 has 14 residues. In DNA form, the CDR3 reads TGTGCCAGCAGTTTAACAGGGGGGGACACTGAAGCTTTCTTT. Amino acid sequence: CASSLTGGDTEAFF. The entire variable domain, with the rest obtained from reference TRBV28 and TRBJ1-1, is as follows: DVKVTQSSRYLVKRTGEKVFLECVQDMDHENMFWYRQDPGLGLRLIYFSYDVKMKEKGDIPEGYSVSREKKERFSLILESASTNQTSMYLCASSLTGGDTEAFFGQGTRLTVV.

The CDR3 spells CASSGRDASSYNEQFF. Here the CDR3 DNA reads TGTGCCAGCAGTGGGAGGGACGCCTCCTCCTACAATGAGCAGTTCTTC. V and J are TRBV25-1 and TRBJ2-1; the D gene is possibly TRBD2 (6 bases). Germline lookup yields CDR1 MGHDK and CDR2 SYGVNS. V was clipped by 4 bases and J by 0 bases, with 13 bases between them. The CDR3 loop spans 16 amino acids.

V is TRBV29-1 and J is TRBJ2-5, with 10 bases matching TRBD2. J lost 3 bases, V lost 7 bases, and 5 bases had no gene match. Germline CDR1 is SQVTM and CDR2 is ANQGSEA. This CDR3 spans 13 amino acids. The CDR3 region is CSGVAGGEETQYF. The CDR3 region has the DNA TGCAGCGGGGTAGCGGGAGGTGAAGAGACCCAGTACTTC.

The chain recombines TRBV2 with TRBJ2-5; tentatively, D is TRBD2 (5 bases). The germline V and J ends were trimmed by 5 bases and 2 bases, with 6 bases remaining between them. The germline gives CDR1 SNHLY, CDR2 FYNNEI. The CDR3 is made up of 12 amino acids. CDR3 region: CASSPGQETQYF. CDR3 coding DNA: TGTGCCAGCAGTCCGGGACAAGAGACCCAGTACTTC. Full variable domain (outside the CDR3, taken from reference TRBV2 and TRBJ2-5): EPEVTQTPSHQVTQMGQEVILRCVPISNHLYFYWYRQILGQKVEFLVSFYNNEISEKSEIFDDQFSVERPDGSNFTLKIRSTKLEDSAMYFCASSPGQETQYFGPGTRLLVL.

The chain combines TRBV4-1 with TRBJ1-1; tentative D call: TRBD1 (6 bases). Germline loops: CDR1 MGHRA, CDR2 YSYEKL. The V gene lost 3 bases and the J gene lost 1 base, with 9 bases spanning the gap. This CDR3 is built from 14 residues. The CDR3 region has the DNA TGCGCCAGCAGCCAGGCGACAGGGAACACTGAAGCTTTCTTT. This translates into CASSQATGNTEAFF.

The rearrangement joins TRBV27 to TRBJ1-1; 9 bases align to TRBD1. This CDR3 is built from 15 residues. Per the germline V gene, CDR1 is MNHEY and CDR2 is SMNVEV (reference sequence). The V and J ends lost 2 bases and 5 bases, in that order; junction bases with no gene match: 6. CDR3 nucleotides: TGTGCCAGCAGTTTACCGGGACAGGGAAAGACTGAAGCTTTCTTT. Translated, it gives CASSLPGQGKTEAFF.

The chain is built from TRBV7-9 and TRBJ2-7, with 8 bases that match TRBD1. This CDR3 contains 16 residues. Trimming took 3 bases from V and 0 from J; bases not matched to a gene: 7. The germline V gene encodes CDR1 SEHNR and CDR2 FQNEAQ (reference sequence). The CDR3 is CASSFGDRLSSYEQYF. The CDR3 nucleotides are TGTGCCAGCAGCTTTGGGGACAGGCTGAGCTCCTACGAGCAGTACTTC.

J is TRBJ1-2 and V is TRBV5-6; D remains ambiguous. The length of the CDR3 is 13 residues. Per the germline V gene, CDR1 is SGHDT and CDR2 is YYEEEE. V shed 4 bases and J shed 7 bases, with 14 bases lying between them. Here the CDR3 reads CASSPSWFGGYTF. The CDR3 bases are TGTGCCAGCAGCCCCTCTTGGTTCGGTGGCTACACCTTC. Filled out from reference TRBV5-6 and TRBJ1-2, the complete variable domain reads DAGVTQSPTHLIKTRGQQVTLRCSPKSGHDTVSWYQQALGQGPQFIFQYYEEEERQRGNFPDRFSGHQFPNYSSELNVNALLLGDSALYLCASSPSWFGGYTFGSGTRLTVV.

The chain couples TRBV11-2 to TRBJ2-3; tentatively, D is TRBD2 (6 bases). Germline CDR1 and CDR2: SGHAT and FQNNGV. Trimming shortened V by 3 bases and J by 3 bases, and 7 bases separated the two germline ends. CDR3 length: 13 amino acids. CDR3 bases: TGTGCCAGCAGCTTGGCGGGGACAGATACGCAGTATTTT. This gives the protein CASSLAGTDTQYF.

This chain links TRBV11-2 with TRBJ2-2, with TRBD1 matching over 7 bases. CDR1 SGHAT and CDR2 FQNNGV come from the germline V gene. The CDR3 consists of 16 residues. J lost 0 bases, V lost 4 bases, and 5 bases had no gene match. The chain's CDR3 is CASSSETGSNTGELFF. The DNA for the CDR3 is TGTGCCAGCAGCTCAGAGACAGGGTCGAACACCGGGGAGCTGTTTTTT.